This T cell receptor (beta chain) emerged from a study of blood T cell repertoires in COVID-19. The overall study: Acute-phase and convalescent COVID-19 samples originated in the United States, Italy and Spain.

The cohort comprised adults aged roughly 18 to 90 years residing in 24 US areas. Original processing notes: Researchers report that nucleated cell counts were estimated from reference gene primer amplification. Using immunoSEQ multiplex PCR, the repertoire was profiled, and TCRdb retains in-frame clones only, with some absent. That table furnishes V, J and clone size, whereas the DNA furnished D and trimming. The sample includes some 190,000 clones, roughly 88% seen only once; the top ten take 4.5% to 6.5%. The clonotype was recovered from a man aged 40-49 years with acute COVID-19. Sample: PBMCs or T cells enriched from blood (not recorded which).

The CDR3 sequence is CASRESLNTEAFF. CDR3 DNA: TGTGCCAGCAGAGAGAGCCTGAACACTGAAGCTTTCTTT. The chain couples TRBV7-9 to TRBJ1-1; D unresolved. Germline V gene data show CDR1 as SEHNR and CDR2 as FQNEAQ (reference sequence). The CDR3 contains 13 residues. Trimming removed 6 bases at V and 0 bases at J, with 8 bases between. The full variable domain, completed using reference TRBV7-9 and TRBJ1-1, is DTGVSQNPRHKITKRGQNVTFRCDPISEHNRLYWYRQTLGQGPEFLTYFQNEAQLEKSRLLSDRFSAERPKGSFSTLEIQRTEQGDSAMYLCASRESLNTEAFFGQGTRLTVV.